This TCR beta chain was profiled in a study of T cells in Graves' hyperthyroidism and ophthalmopathy. Overall study context: Upon initial diagnosis and before any treatment, peripheral blood was collected. Overall study findings and caveats: The blood repertoire included most of the expanded thyroid clonotypes above 0.001.

Researchers amplified the TCR beta CDR3 regions from RNA transcripts. HTBI primers were the set used in a first-round RT-PCR of the TCR CDR3. TCRdb used MiXCR to reprocess the multiplex PCR reads, holding one entry per CDR3 protein. The sample includes under 300,000 distinct CDR3 sequences, approximately 14% seen only once; the top ten take 7.9%. This clonotype has ten or more counts. Its cognate antigen is unknown. These patients, aged 18 to 65, had recently diagnosed hyperthyroidism lasting under 2 months. The sample was blood. This receptor was identified in a woman aged 40 to 50 with Graves' hyperthyroidism.

CDR3 nucleotides: TGTGCCAGCAGTTTACTACACAATGAGCAGTTCTTC. As protein: CASSLLHNEQFF. The chain joins TRBV28 to TRBJ2-1; no reliable D call. CDR3 length equals 12 residues. Per the germline V gene, CDR1 is MDHEN and CDR2 is SYDVKM. Trimming shortened V by 2 bases and J by 5 bases, and 4 bases separated the two germline ends.